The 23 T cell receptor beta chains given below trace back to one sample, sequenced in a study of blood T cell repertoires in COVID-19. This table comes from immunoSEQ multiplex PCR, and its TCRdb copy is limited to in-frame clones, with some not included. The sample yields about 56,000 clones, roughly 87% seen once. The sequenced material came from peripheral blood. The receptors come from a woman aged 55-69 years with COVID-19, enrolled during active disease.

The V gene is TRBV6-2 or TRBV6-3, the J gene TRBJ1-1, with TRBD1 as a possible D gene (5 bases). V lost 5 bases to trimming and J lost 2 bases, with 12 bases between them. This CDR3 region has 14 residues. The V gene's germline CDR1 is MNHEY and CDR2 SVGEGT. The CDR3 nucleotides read TGTGCCAGCAGTACCCGACAGAAAAACACTGAAGCTTTCTTT. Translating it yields CASSTRQKNTEAFF.

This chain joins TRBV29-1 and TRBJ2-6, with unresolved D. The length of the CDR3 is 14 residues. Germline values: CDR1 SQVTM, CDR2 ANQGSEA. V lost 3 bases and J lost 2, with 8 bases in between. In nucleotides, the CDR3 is TGCAGCGTTGACCCTGGGCCTGGGGCCAACGTCCTGACTTTC. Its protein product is CSVDPGPGANVLTF.

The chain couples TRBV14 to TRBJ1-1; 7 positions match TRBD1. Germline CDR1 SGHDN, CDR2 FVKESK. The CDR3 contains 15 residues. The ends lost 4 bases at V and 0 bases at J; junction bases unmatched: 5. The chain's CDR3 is CASSPLTGVNTEAFF. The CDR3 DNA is TGTGCCAGCAGCCCCTTAACAGGGGTGAACACTGAAGCTTTCTTT. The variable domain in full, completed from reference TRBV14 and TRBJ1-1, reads EAGVTQFPSHSVIEKGQTVTLRCDPISGHDNLYWYRRVMGKEIKFLLHFVKESKQDESGMPNNRFLAERTGGTYSTLKVQPAELEDSGVYFCASSPLTGVNTEAFFGQGTRLTVV.

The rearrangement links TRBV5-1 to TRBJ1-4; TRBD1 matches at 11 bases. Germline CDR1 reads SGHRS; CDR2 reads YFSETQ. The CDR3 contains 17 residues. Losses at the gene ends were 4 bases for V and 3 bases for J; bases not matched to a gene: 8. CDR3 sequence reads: CASSQRTGGSANEKLFF. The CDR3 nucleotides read TGCGCCAGCAGCCAGAGGACAGGGGGCTCGGCTAATGAAAAACTGTTTTTT.

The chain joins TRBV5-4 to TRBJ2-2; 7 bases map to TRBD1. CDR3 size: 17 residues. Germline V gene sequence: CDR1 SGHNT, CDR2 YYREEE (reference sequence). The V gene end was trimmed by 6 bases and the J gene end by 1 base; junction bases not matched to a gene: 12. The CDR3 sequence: CASTIVRDSKNTGELFF. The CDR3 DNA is TGTGCCAGCACCATAGTTAGGGACAGTAAGAACACCGGGGAGCTGTTTTTT.

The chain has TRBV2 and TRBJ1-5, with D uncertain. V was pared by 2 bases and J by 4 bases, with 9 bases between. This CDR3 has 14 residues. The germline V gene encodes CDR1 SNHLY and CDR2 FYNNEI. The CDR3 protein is CASSELEENQPQHF. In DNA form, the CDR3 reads TGTGCCAGCAGTGAATTAGAGGAGAATCAGCCCCAGCATTTT. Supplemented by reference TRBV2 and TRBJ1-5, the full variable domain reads EPEVTQTPSHQVTQMGQEVILRCVPISNHLYFYWYRQILGQKVEFLVSFYNNEISEKSEIFDDQFSVERPDGSNFTLKIRSTKLEDSAMYFCASSELEENQPQHFGDGTRLSIL.

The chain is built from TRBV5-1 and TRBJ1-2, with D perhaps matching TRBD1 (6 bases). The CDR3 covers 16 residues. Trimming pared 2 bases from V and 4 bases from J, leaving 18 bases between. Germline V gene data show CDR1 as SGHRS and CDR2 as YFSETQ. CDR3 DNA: TGCGCCAGCAGCTTAAATTGGGGGAACAGGGTCTATGGCTACACCTTC. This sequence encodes CASSLNWGNRVYGYTF.

The CDR3: CATSRGAGGPSGNTIYF. In nucleotides, the CDR3 is TGTGCCACCAGCAGAGGGGCAGGGGGACCCTCTGGAAACACCATATATTTT. The rearrangement joins TRBV15 to TRBJ1-3, with 7 bases lining up with TRBD1. This CDR3 contains 17 residues. With 1 base clipped from V and 0 bases from J, the junction kept 6 bases outside the gene matches. From germline, CDR1 is LNHNV and CDR2 YYDKDF (reference sequence).

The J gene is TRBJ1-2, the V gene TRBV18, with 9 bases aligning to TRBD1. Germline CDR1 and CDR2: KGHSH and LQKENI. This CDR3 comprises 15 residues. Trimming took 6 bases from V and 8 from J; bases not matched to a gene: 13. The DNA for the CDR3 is TGTGCCAGCTCGTTACCCGGGACAGGGACAGGCGGCTACACCTTC. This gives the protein CASSLPGTGTGGYTF. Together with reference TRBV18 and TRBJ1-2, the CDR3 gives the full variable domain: NAGVMQNPRHLVRRRGQEARLRCSPMKGHSHVYWYRQLPEEGLKFMVYLQKENIIDESGMPKERFSAEFPKEGPSILRIQQVVRGDSAAYFCASSLPGTGTGGYTFGSGTRLTVV.

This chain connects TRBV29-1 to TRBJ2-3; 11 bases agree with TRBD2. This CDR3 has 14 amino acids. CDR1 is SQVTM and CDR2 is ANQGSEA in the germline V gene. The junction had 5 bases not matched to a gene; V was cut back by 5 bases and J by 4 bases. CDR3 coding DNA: TGCAGCGTTTTAGCGGGAGGGGCGTCAGATACGCAGTATTTT. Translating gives CSVLAGGASDTQYF.

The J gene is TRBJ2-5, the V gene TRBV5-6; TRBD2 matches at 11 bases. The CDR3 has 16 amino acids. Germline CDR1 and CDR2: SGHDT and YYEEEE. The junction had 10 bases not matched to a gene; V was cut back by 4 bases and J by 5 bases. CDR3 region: CASSIQLAGVRETQYF. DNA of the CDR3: TGTGCCAGCAGCATCCAACTAGCGGGAGTTCGGGAGACCCAGTACTTC. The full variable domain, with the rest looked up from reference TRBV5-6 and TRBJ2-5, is DAGVTQSPTHLIKTRGQQVTLRCSPKSGHDTVSWYQQALGQGPQFIFQYYEEEERQRGNFPDRFSGHQFPNYSSELNVNALLLGDSALYLCASSIQLAGVRETQYFGPGTRLLVL.

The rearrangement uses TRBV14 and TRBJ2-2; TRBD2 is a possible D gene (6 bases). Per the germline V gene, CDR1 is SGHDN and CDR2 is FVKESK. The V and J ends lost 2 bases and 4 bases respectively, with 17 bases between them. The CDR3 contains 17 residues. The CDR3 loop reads CASSQPPWRGGTGELFF. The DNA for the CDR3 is TGTGCCAGCAGCCAACCCCCGTGGCGGGGTGGCACCGGGGAGCTGTTTTTT.

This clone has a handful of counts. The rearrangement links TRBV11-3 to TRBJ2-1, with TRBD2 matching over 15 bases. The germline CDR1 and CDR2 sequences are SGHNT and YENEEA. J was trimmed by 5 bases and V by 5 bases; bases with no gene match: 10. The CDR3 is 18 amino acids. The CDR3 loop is CASSPRPGTSGGNNEQFF. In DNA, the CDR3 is TGTGCCAGCAGCCCGCGTCCCGGGACTAGCGGGGGGAACAATGAGCAGTTCTTC.

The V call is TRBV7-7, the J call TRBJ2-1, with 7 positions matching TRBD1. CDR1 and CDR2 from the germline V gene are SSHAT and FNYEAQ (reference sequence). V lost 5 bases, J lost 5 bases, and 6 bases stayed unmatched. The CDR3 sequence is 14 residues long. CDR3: CASSPTGFNNEQFF. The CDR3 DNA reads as TGTGCCAGCAGCCCGACAGGGTTCAACAATGAGCAGTTCTTC.

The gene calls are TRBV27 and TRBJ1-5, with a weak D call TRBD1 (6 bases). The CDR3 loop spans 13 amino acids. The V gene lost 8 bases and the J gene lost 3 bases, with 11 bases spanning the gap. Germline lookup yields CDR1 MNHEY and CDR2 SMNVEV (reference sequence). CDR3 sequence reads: CASWGGLNQPQHF. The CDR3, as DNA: TGTGCCAGCTGGGGGGGGCTCAATCAGCCCCAGCATTTT.

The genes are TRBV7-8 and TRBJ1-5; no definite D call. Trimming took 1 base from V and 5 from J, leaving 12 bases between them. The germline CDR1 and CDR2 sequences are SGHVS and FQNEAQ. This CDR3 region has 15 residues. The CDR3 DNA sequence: TGTGCCAGCAGCTTAGTTCCTGGCAGGTATCAGCCCCAGCATTTT. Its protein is CASSLVPGRYQPQHF.

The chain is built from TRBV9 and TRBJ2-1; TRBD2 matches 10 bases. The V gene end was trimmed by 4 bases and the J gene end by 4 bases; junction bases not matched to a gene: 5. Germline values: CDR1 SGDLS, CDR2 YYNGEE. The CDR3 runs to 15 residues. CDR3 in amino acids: CASSLSGGDYNEQFF. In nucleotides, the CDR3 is TGTGCCAGCAGCCTAAGCGGGGGGGATTACAATGAGCAGTTCTTC.

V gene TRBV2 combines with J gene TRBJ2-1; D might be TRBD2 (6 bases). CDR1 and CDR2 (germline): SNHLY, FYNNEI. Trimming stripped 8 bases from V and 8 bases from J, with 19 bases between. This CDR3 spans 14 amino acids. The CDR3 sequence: CASSRDLGIDEQFF. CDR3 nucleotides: TGTGCCAGCTCTCGGGACTTAGGGATTGATGAGCAGTTCTTC. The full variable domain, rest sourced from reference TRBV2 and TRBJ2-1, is EPEVTQTPSHQVTQMGQEVILRCVPISNHLYFYWYRQILGQKVEFLVSFYNNEISEKSEIFDDQFSVERPDGSNFTLKIRSTKLEDSAMYFCASSRDLGIDEQFFGPGTRLTVL.

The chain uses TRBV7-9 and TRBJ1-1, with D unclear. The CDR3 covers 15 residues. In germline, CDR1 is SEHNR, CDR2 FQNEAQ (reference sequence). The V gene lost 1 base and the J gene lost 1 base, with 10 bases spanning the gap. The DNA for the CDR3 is TGTGCCAGCAGCTTAGATTGGAGTCGGAACACTGAAGCTTTCTTT. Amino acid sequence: CASSLDWSRNTEAFF.

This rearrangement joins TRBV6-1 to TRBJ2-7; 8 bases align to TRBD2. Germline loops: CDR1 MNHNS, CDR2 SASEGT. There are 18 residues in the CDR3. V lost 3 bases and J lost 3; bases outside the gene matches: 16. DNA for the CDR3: TGTGCCAGCAGTGAGGTAGCGGGATTGCTCCTGGGGTACTACGAGCAGTACTTC. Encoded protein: CASSEVAGLLLGYYEQYF.

The CDR3 spells CASSRPGGDGYTF. CDR3 in DNA: TGTGCCAGCTCACGCCCGGGAGGGGATGGCTACACCTTC. This sequence joins TRBV18 and TRBJ1-2; tentative D call: TRBD1 (5 bases). V was trimmed by 4 bases and J by 6 bases, leaving 12 bases between them. In germline, CDR1 is KGHSH, CDR2 LQKENI. CDR3 length equals 13 residues.

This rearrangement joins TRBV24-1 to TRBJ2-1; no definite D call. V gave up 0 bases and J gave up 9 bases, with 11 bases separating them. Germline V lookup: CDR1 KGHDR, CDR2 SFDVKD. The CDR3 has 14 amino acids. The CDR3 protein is CATSDLGSPAEQFF. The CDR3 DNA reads TGTGCCACCAGTGATTTGGGCTCTCCTGCTGAGCAGTTCTTC.

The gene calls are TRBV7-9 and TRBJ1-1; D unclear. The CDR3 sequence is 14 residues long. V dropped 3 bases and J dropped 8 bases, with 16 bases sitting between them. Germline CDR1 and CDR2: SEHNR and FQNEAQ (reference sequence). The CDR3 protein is CASSFVAISGEAFF. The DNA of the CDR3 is TGTGCCAGCAGCTTCGTGGCAATTTCGGGGGAAGCTTTCTTT.